The rows below give T cell receptor beta chains drawn from one sample of a study of blood T cells in healthy people across ages. TCRdb ran MiXCR on the 5' RACE reads and lists one entry per CDR3 protein. In the table there are just over 800,000 distinct CDR3 sequences, 60% to 80% of which are singletons. The sequencing sample was made of blood. All receptors come from a man in his thirties or forties in good health. CDR3s include the opening cysteine and the closing phenylalanine or tryptophan. The order of the fields is V gene, D gene, clone size, J gene, CDR3 DNA, CDR3 protein. The D gene is left open where the match is weak. A clone size is listed for some rows: how often the clone was seen (once, few, many), or a class if it is expanded.

TRBV6-2/TRBV6-3	TRBD2	.	TRBJ2-3	TGTGCCAGCGGACAAAGACTAGCCGGCACAGATACGCAGTATTTT	CASGQRLAGTDTQYF
TRBV4-3	.	.	TRBJ1-2	TGCGCCAGCAGCCGAGACGCTGGCTACACCTTC	CASSRDAGYTF
TRBV5-1	.	.	TRBJ1-1	TGCGCCAGCAGCTTGGCTGGGGGCAGGGGCGACACTGAAGCTTTCTTT	CASSLAGGRGDTEAFF
TRBV15	.	.	TRBJ2-6	TGTGCCACCAGTGGTGGAGGGGCCAACGTCCTGACTTTC	CATSGGGANVLTF
TRBV18	TRBD2	.	TRBJ2-6	TGTGCCAGCTCATTTCCGACTAGCTATATCTCTGGGGCCAACGTCCTGACTTTC	CASSFPTSYISGANVLTF
TRBV27	.	.	TRBJ2-3	TGTGCCAGCCCGGATATTGGACTCACAGATACGCAGTATTTT	CASPDIGLTDTQYF
TRBV29-1	TRBD2	few	TRBJ2-5	TGCAGCGTAAGCGGGGGGGCTGTAGAGACCCAGTACTTC	CSVSGGAVETQYF
TRBV12-3/TRBV12-4	TRBD2	.	TRBJ2-1	TGTGCCAGCAGTGTCTCACTAGCGGGGGAGCAGTTCTTC	CASSVSLAGEQFF
TRBV10-3	TRBD1	.	TRBJ2-7	TGTGCCATCAGTGAGTTGACAGGGGGCAATTACGAGCAGTACTTC	CAISELTGGNYEQYF
TRBV20-1	.	few	TRBJ1-2	TGCAGTGCTAGAGAAAAGGGCCGGGGCTACACCTTC	CSAREKGRGYTF
TRBV29-1	.	.	TRBJ2-7	TGCAGCGTCATCGACAGGGAAGGGACTCCCTACGAGCAGTACTTC	CSVIDREGTPYEQYF